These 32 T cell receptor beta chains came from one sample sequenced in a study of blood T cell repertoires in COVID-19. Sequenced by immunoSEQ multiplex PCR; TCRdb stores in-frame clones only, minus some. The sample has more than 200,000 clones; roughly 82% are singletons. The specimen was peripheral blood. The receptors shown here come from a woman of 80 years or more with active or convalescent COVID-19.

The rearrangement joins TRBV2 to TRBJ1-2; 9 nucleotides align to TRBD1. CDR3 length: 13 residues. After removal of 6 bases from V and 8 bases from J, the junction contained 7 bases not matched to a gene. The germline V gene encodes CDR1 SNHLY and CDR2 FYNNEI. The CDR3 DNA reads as TGTGCCAGCAGGATATCCGGACAGGGGGGCTACACCTTC. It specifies CASRISGQGGYTF.

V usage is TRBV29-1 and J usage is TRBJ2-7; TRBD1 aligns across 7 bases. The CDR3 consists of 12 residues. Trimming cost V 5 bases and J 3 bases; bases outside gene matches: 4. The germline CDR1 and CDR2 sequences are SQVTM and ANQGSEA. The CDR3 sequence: CSVRQGRYEQYF. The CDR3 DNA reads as TGCAGCGTTCGACAGGGCCGCTACGAGCAGTACTTC.

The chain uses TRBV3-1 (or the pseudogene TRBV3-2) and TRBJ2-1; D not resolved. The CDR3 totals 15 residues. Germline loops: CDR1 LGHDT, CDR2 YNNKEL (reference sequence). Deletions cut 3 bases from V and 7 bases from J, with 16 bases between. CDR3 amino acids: CASSHVAPYVNEQFF. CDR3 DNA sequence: TGTGCCAGCAGCCATGTGGCCCCTTATGTGAATGAGCAGTTCTTC.

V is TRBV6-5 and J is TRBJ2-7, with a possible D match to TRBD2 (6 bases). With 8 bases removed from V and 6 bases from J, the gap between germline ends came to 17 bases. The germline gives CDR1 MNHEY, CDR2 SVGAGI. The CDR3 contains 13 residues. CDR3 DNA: TGTGCCAGCTTCCTGAACGCGGGGTCCGAGCAGTACTTC. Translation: CASFLNAGSEQYF.

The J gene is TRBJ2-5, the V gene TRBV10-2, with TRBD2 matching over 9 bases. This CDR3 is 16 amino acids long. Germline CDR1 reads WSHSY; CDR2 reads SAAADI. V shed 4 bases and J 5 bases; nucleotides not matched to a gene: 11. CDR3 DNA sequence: TGCGCCAGCAGTGGGATAGCGGGGGCCCCCGGGGAGACCCAGTACTTC. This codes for CASSGIAGAPGETQYF.

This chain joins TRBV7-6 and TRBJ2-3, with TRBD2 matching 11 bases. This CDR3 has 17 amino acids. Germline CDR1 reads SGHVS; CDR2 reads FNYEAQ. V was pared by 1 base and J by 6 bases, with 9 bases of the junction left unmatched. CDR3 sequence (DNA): TGTGCCAGCAGCTTAGTCCCTAGCGGGGGGACCCTGGATACGCAGTATTTT. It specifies CASSLVPSGGTLDTQYF. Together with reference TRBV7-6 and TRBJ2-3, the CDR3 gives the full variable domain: GAGVSQSPRYKVTKRGQDVALRCDPISGHVSLYWYRQALGQGPEFLTYFNYEAQQDKSGLPNDRFSAERPEGSISTLTIQRTEQRDSAMYRCASSLVPSGGTLDTQYFGPGTRLTVL.

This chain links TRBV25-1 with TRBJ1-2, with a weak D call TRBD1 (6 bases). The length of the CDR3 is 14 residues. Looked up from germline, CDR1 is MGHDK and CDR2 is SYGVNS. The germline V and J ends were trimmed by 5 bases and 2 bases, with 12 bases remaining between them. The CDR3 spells CASSWGTLNYGYTF. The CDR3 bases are TGTGCCAGCAGTTGGGGGACACTAAACTATGGCTACACCTTC.

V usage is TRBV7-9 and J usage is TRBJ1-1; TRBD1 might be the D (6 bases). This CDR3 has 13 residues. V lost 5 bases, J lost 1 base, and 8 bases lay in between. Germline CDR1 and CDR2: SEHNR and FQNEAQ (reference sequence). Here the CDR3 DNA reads TGTGCCAGCAGCCCGGGACAGAACACTGAAGCTTTCTTT. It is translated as CASSPGQNTEAFF.

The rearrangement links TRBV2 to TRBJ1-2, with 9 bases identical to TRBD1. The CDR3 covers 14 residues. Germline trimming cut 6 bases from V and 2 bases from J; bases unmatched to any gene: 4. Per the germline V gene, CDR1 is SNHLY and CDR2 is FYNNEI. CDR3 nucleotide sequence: TGTGCCAGCAGGAGGGACAGGGAGAACTATGGCTACACCTTC. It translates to CASRRDRENYGYTF.

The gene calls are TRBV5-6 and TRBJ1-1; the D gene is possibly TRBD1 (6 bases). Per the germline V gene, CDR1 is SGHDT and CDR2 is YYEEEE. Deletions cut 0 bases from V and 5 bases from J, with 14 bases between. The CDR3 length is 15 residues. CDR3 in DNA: TGTGCCAGCAGCTTGGCGGCAGGGGAAAGGACTGAAGCTTTCTTT. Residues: CASSLAAGERTEAFF.

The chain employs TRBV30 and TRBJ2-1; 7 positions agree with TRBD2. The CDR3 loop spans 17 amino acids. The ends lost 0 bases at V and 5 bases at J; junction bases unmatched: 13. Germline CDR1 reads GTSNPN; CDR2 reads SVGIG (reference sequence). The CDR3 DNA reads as TGTGCCTGGAGTGTCTCCCTGGGGCGGGAGTATCACAATGAGCAGTTCTTC. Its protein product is CAWSVSLGREYHNEQFF.

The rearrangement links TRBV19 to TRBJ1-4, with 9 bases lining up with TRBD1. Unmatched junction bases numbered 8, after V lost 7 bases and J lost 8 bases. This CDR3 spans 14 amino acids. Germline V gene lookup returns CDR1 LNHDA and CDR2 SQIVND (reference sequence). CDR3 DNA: TGTGCCAGTAAACGAGGGACAGGGCCAGAAAAACTGTTTTTT. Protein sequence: CASKRGTGPEKLFF.

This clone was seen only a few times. Written as DNA, the CDR3 is TGTGCCAGCTTCCCGACAGTGAACACTGAAGCTTTCTTT. This gives the protein CASFPTVNTEAFF. The rearrangement links TRBV2 to TRBJ1-1, with D tentatively TRBD1 (5 bases). The CDR3 is made up of 13 amino acids. The V gene's germline CDR1 is SNHLY and CDR2 FYNNEI. The V gene lost 8 bases and the J gene lost 0 bases, with 10 bases spanning the gap.

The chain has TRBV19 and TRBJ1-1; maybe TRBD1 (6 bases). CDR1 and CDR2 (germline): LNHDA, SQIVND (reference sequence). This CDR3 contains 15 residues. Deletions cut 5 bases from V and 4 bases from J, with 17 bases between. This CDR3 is CASSVWWRGGTEAFF. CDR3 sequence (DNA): TGTGCCAGTAGTGTCTGGTGGAGGGGGGGCACTGAAGCTTTCTTT.

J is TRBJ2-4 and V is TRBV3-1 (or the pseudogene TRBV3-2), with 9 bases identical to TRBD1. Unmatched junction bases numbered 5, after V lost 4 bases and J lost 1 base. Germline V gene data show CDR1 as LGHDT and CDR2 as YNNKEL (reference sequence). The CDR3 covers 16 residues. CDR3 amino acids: CASSPTGGAAKNIQYF. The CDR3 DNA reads TGTGCCAGCAGCCCAACAGGGGGCGCGGCCAAAAACATTCAGTACTTC.

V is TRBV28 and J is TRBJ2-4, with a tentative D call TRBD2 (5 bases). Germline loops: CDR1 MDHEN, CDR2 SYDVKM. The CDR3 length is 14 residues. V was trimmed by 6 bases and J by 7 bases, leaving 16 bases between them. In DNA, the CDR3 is TGTGCCAGCAGGCACCCGGAGGCTGTGAACATTCAGTACTTC. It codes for CASRHPEAVNIQYF. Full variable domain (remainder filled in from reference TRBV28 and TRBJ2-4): DVKVTQSSRYLVKRTGEKVFLECVQDMDHENMFWYRQDPGLGLRLIYFSYDVKMKEKGDIPEGYSVSREKKERFSLILESASTNQTSMYLCASRHPEAVNIQYFGAGTRLSVL.

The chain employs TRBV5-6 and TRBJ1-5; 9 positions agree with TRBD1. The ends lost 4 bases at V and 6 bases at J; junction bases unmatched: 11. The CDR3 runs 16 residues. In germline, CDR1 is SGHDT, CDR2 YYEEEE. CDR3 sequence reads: CASSQQQGANTQPQHF. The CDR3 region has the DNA TGTGCCAGCAGCCAACAACAGGGGGCGAACACTCAGCCCCAGCATTTT. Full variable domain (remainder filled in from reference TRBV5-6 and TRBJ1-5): DAGVTQSPTHLIKTRGQQVTLRCSPKSGHDTVSWYQQALGQGPQFIFQYYEEEERQRGNFPDRFSGHQFPNYSSELNVNALLLGDSALYLCASSQQQGANTQPQHFGDGTRLSIL.

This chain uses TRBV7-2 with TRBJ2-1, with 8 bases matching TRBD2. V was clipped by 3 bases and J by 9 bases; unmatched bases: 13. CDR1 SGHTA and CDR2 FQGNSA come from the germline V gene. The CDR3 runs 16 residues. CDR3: CASSFRGGLVIGEQFF. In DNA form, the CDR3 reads TGTGCCAGCAGCTTCCGGGGGGGACTAGTTATAGGTGAGCAGTTCTTC.

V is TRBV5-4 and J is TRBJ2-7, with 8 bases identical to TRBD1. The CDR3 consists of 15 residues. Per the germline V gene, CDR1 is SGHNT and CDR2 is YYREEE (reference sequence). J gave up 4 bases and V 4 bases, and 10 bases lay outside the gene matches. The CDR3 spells CASSPTGGFRYEQYF. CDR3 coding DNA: TGTGCCAGCAGCCCCACAGGGGGTTTTAGGTACGAGCAGTACTTC.

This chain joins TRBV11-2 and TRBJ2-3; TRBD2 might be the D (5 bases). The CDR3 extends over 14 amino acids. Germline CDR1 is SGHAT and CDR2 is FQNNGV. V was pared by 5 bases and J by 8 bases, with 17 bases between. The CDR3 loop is CASSTTREGGTQYF. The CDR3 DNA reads TGTGCCAGCAGCACAACACGGGAAGGCGGTACGCAGTATTTT.

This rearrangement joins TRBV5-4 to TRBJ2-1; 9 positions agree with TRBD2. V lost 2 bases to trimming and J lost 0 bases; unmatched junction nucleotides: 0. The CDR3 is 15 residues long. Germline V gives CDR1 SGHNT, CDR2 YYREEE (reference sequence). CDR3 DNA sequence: TGTGCCAGCAGCTTTAGCGGGAGCTCCTACAATGAGCAGTTCTTC. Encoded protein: CASSFSGSSYNEQFF.

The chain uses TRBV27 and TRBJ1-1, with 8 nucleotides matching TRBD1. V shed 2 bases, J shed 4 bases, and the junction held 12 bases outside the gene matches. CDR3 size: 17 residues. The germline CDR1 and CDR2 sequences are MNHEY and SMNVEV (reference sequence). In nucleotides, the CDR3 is TGTGCCAGCAGTTTACGTGGCAGGGGGCAATGGGGCACTGAAGCTTTCTTT. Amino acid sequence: CASSLRGRGQWGTEAFF.

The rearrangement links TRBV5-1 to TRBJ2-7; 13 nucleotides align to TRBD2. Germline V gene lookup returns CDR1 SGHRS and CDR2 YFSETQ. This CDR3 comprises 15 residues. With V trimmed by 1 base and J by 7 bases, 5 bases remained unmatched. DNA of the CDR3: TGCGCCAGCAGCTTGACTAGCGGGAGGGCGGCGGAGCAGTACTTC. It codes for CASSLTSGRAAEQYF. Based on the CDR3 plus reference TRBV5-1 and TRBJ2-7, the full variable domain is KAGVTQTPRYLIKTRGQQVTLSCSPISGHRSVSWYQQTPGQGLQFLFEYFSETQRNKGNFPGRFSGRQFSNSRSEMNVSTLELGDSALYLCASSLTSGRAAEQYFGPGTRLTVT.

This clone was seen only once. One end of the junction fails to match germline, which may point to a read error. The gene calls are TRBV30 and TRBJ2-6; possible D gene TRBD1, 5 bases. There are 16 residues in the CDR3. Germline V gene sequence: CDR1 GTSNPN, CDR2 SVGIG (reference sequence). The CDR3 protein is CAWSVPGFSGAYVLTF. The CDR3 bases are TGTGCCTGGAGTGTACCCGGATTCTCTGGGGCCTACGTCCTGACTTTC. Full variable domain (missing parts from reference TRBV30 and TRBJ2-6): SQTIHQWPATLVQPVGSPLSLECTVEGTSNPNLYWYRQAAGRGLQLLFYSVGIGQISSEVPQNLSASRPQDRQFILSSKKLLLSDSGFYLCAWSVPGFSGAYVLTFGAGSRLTVL.

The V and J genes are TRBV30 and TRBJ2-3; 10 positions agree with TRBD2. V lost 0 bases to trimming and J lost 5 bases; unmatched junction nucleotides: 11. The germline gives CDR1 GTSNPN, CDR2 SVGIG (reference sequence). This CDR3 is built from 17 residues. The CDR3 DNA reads TGTGCCTGGAGTGTTCCTAGCGGGAGCAGGTCCCAAGATACGCAGTATTTT. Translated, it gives CAWSVPSGSRSQDTQYF. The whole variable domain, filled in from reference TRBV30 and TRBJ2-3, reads SQTIHQWPATLVQPVGSPLSLECTVEGTSNPNLYWYRQAAGRGLQLLFYSVGIGQISSEVPQNLSASRPQDRQFILSSKKLLLSDSGFYLCAWSVPSGSRSQDTQYFGPGTRLTVL.

CDR3 bases: TGTGCCAGCAGTTATTATGGACAGCCGAACACTGAAGCTTTCTTT. This codes for CASSYYGQPNTEAFF. The chain uses TRBV6-5 and TRBJ1-1; tentatively, D is TRBD1 (6 bases). CDR3 size: 15 residues. Germline CDR1 and CDR2: MNHEY and SVGAGI. The V end was cut by 3 bases, the J end by 1 base, with 12 bases between.

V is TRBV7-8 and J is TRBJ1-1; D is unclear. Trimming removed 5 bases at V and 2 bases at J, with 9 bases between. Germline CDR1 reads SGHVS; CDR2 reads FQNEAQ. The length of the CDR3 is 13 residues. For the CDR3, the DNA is TGTGCCAGCAGCCCAAACATAAACACTGAAGCTTTCTTT. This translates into CASSPNINTEAFF. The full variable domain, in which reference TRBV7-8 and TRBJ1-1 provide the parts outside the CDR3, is GAGVSQSPRYKVAKRGQDVALRCDPISGHVSLFWYQQALGQGPEFLTYFQNEAQLDKSGLPSDRFFAERPEGSVSTLKIQRTQQEDSAVYLCASSPNINTEAFFGQGTRLTVV.

CDR3 nucleotide sequence: TGTGCCAGCAGCTTAGCGGCAGGGGCTCAAAGAGATACGCAGTATTTT. Translated: CASSLAAGAQRDTQYF. The gene calls are TRBV11-1 and TRBJ2-3, with D perhaps matching TRBD1 (6 bases). CDR1 is SGHAT, CDR2 FQDESV, per germline (reference sequence). CDR3 length: 16 amino acids. V lost 0 bases, J lost 5 bases, and 15 bases lay in between.

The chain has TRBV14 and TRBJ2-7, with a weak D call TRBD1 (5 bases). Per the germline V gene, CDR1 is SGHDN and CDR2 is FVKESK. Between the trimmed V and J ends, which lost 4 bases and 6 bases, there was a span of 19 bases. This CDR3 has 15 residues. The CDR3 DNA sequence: TGTGCCAGCAGCCGGGGTATCAGGGTACTTTGCGAGCAGTACTTC. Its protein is CASSRGIRVLCEQYF.

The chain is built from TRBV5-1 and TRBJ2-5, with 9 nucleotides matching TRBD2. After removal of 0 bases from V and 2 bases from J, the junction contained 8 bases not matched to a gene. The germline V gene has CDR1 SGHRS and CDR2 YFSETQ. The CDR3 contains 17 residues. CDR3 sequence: CASSLAGSGGAQETQYF. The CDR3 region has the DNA TGCGCCAGCAGCTTGGCCGGTAGCGGGGGTGCTCAAGAGACCCAGTACTTC.

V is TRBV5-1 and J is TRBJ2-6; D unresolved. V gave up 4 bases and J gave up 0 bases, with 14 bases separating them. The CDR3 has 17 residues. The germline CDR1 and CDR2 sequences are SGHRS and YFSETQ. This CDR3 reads CASSQNTISSGANVLTF. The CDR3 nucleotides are TGCGCCAGCAGCCAGAACACCATCAGCTCTGGGGCCAACGTCCTGACTTTC.

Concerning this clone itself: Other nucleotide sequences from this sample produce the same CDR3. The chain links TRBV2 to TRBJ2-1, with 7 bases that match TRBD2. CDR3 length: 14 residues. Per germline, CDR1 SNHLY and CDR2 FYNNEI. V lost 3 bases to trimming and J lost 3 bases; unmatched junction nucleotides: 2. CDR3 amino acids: CASSDQRGYNEQFF. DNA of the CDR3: TGTGCCAGCAGTGATCAGCGGGGCTACAATGAGCAGTTCTTC.